The present entry profiles one TCR beta chain with its context. TCRdb's table, derived via immunoSEQ multiplex PCR, lists solely in-frame clones and lacks some. Of fewer than 90,000 clones listed, just under 95% were seen once; the top ten hold about 0.4%. The sample originates from a study of technical replicates of blood from several donors. Material for sequencing was T cells isolated from PBMCs. This clonotype was sampled from a human donor in good health.

This CDR3 is CASSAGGYGYEQYF. CDR3 DNA: TGTGCCAGTAGTGCAGGGGGCTATGGTTACGAGCAGTACTTC. The rearrangement joins TRBV19 to TRBJ2-7, with 8 bases that match TRBD1. Germline loops: CDR1 LNHDA, CDR2 SQIVND (reference sequence). Germline trimming cut 5 bases from V and 4 bases from J; bases unmatched to any gene: 7. The CDR3 extends over 14 amino acids. Based on the CDR3 plus reference TRBV19 and TRBJ2-7, the full variable domain is DGGITQSPKYLFRKEGQNVTLSCEQNLNHDAMYWYRQDPGQGLRLIYYSQIVNDFQKGDIAEGYSVSREKKESFPLTVTSAQKNPTAFYLCASSAGGYGYEQYFGPGTRLTVT.